Detailed here is one TCR beta chain. This clonotype was recorded a few times. This receptor's antigen is unknown. No much larger clone exists at a distance of one base, and base qualities are not known. Taken with the paper, the label for time point translates to: newly diagnosed GD, antithyroid drugs for less than 3 months. RNA was extracted from PBMCs in TRIzol for both TCR sequencing and RNA sequencing. The diagnosis of Graves' disease was made according to American Thyroid Association guidelines. Patients for the study were recruited at an endocrinology department in Xi'an, China. Each patient gave 8.5 to 9.5 milliliters of peripheral blood, collected in an EDTA anticoagulant tube. Ficoll Paque Plus density gradient separation was used to isolate PBMCs, and no further T cell sorting was done. RNA quality was checked with an Agilent 2100 Bioanalyzer and agarose gel, and concentration with a NanoDrop 2000.

Reading from cysteine to phenylalanine, the CDR3 counts 13 amino acids. Here the CDR3 DNA is all that survives: 39 bases in frame from base 1. The germline V end is reduced by 4 bases and the J end by 1 base; junction bases left unmatched: 4. From a lookup of the germline V gene, CDR1 and CDR2 are SQVTM and ANQGSEA. The sample is drawn from a study of regulatory T cells in long-lasting Graves disease (dated by TCRdb to the early 2020s). Looking at the study overall: Antithyroid drugs had been taken for less than 3 months by newly diagnosed Graves' disease patients. Patients with persistent Graves' disease were compared with patients with newly diagnosed Graves' disease using TCR sequencing and RNA sequencing of peripheral blood. The study was conducted in China and was registered as a clinical trial. TCR sequencing covered roughly 13 persistent and around 20 newly diagnosed Graves' disease patients, 33 samples in total. Points the paper makes about the study in general: Persistent patients shared more public clonotypes among themselves (roughly 2,700) than newly diagnosed patients did (more than 950). The authors noted that the small sample size was a limitation that may lower accuracy. Sequencing and analysis were limited to the TCR beta chain. Persistent disease showed preferential use of TRBV28, TRBJ1-2 and TRBJ2-5, whereas newly diagnosed disease favored TRBV20-1 and TRBJ2-1. Peripheral blood alone was examined, since thyroid tissue, which constituted the primary lesion, could not be accessed. Persistent Graves' disease patients showed lower TCR Shannon entropy and fewer highly expanded clones than newly diagnosed patients, suggesting clonal expansion.

Library generation was performed with multiplex PCR. For sequencing, an Illumina HiSeq 4000 was employed. iRepertoire HTBI primers and Arm-PCR amplification of CDR3 regions were used to construct TCR beta libraries. Gel purification was performed on PCR products prior to sequencing. On the authors' methods: A total of around 59 TRBV and more than twelve TRBJ segments were identified across samples and were used for gene usage analysis of CDR3 amino acid clonotypes. COPE and FqMerger were used to merge the filtered high-quality paired reads into contigs. BLAST was used to align contigs to IMGT TRBV, TRBD and TRBJ reference genes, with CDR3 defined following IMGT. Highly expanded clones were defined as clonotypes with a frequency above 0.1%. Shannon entropy was used to measure repertoire diversity, and the Gini coefficient was used to measure V-J evenness. Public clonotypes were defined as clonotypes shared by more than one individual. The public reads were reprocessed in TCRdb via fastp at Q25 and MiXCR, keeping in-frame beta chains. Rows merge per CDR3 protein into single entries with the most common DNA and genes. The V and J calls reflect TCRdb's pipeline rather than the authors' work. This sample is represented by 350,000 to 500,000 distinct CDR3 sequences; about a sixth of them were singletons. The top ten hold approximately 22% of the sample.

The same data also went into a second study, on T cells in Graves' hyperthyroidism and ophthalmopathy. The second paper states: A patient counted as having stable Graves' hyperthyroidism if no progression to ophthalmopathy occurred over 18 months of follow-up. Hyperthyroidism patients were newly diagnosed, with disease duration under 2 months, and aged 18 to 65 years. The study excluded patients with uncontrolled infections, other autoimmune diseases, pregnancy or lactation. Diagnoses were based on clinical symptoms, serum thyroxine and TRAb, thyroid ultrasound and orbital computed tomography. The first round of RT-PCR for the TCR CDR3 was performed with the HTBI primer set and the Qiagen OneStep RT-PCR kit. Blood samples also contained most of the expanded thyroid clonotypes (frequency above 0.001), which suggests that blood repertoires may reflect thyroid immune responses. A 13 V-J signature model separated ophthalmopathy from stable hyperthyroidism, with about 90% sensitivity and 81.08% specificity in cross-validation and 80%/75% in testing. In validation, progression to ophthalmopathy was predicted by the model with nearly 71% sensitivity and under 85% specificity, a median of roughly 6 months before onset. TCR V-J signatures able to tell the groups apart were searched for in a discovery cohort of 100 patients, of whom over 40 had Graves' ophthalmopathy and 55 to 60 had stable Graves' hyperthyroidism. Prospective prediction of ophthalmopathy was tested in an independent validation cohort of approximately 19 hyperthyroidism patients and 17 patients who later progressed to ophthalmopathy. For training and testing, the approximately 92 patients in the discovery cohort were randomly divided in a 7:3 ratio. Thyroid tissue and blood T-cell repertoires from six Graves' hyperthyroidism patients were also compared in the study. Following sampling, methimazole starting at 30 mg daily was given to hyperthyroidism patients, and high-dose intravenous methylprednisolone was given to ophthalmopathy patients. A second multiplex PCR round built the libraries, followed by size selection and purification. Libraries were sequenced paired-end with 100 bp reads on an Illumina HiSeq2000. SOAPnuke was used to process the raw data, removing reads that contained adapters or uncalled bases, had a mean Phred below 15, or lacked an exact match to the constant primer or identifier. High-quality paired reads were merged with COPE v1.2.5, and unique nucleotide sequences were defined as clonotypes. Clonotypes were aligned to IMGT TRBV, TRBD and TRBJ reference segments using MiTCR v1.1. The analysis included only V-J combinations with a frequency above 0.0001, which together covered 99.2% of the repertoires. A TCS score was defined as the ratio of F50 (clonal expansion) to E x V (chaos), with BLOSUM62-based TCRdist applied between CDR3 peptides within each V-J. Welch's t-statistics and random forest reduced roughly 500 V-J features to roughly 13, which were used in a naive Bayes classifier (R e1071). Sample size was not statistically predetermined, and blinding of investigators to group allocation was not performed. The paper reports TCR Vbeta CDR3 sequencing of approximately 130 peripheral blood samples: 40 or so ophthalmopathy, fewer than 80 hyperthyroidism and around 17 progressor patients.

The clonotype was recovered from a young woman with Graves disease. Donor details come from another sample of the same person, matched by shared clones. The sequences come from peripheral blood mononuclear cells (PBMCs), collected at new diagnosis, from a patient treated with antithyroid drugs. Rearrangement joined TRBV29-1 to TRBJ2-7, with 7 central nucleotides matching TRBD2. In nucleotides, the sequence is TGCAGCGTTGTGTTGCGGGGGTCCTACGAGCAGTACTTC. Its translation is CSVVLRGSYEQYF.